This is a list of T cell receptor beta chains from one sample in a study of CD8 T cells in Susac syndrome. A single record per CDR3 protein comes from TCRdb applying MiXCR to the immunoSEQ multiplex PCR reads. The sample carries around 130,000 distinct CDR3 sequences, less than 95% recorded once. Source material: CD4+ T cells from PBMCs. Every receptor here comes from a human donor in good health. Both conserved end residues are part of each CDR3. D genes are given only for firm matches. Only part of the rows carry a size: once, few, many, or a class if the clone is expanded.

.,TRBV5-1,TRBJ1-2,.,CASSPPEDVFALGTF,.
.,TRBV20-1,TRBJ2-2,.,CSAPNVFNPGELFF,TGCAGTGCCCCCAACGTGTTCAACCCCGGGGAGCTGTTTTTT
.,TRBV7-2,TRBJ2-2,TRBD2,CASSLGGSGLAGAGGELFF,TGTGCCAGCAGCTTAGGTGGTTCAGGACTAGCGGGAGCGGGCGGGGAGCTGTTTTTT
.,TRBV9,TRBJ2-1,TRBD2,CASFSSGSKNNEQFF,TGTGCCAGTTTTAGTAGCGGGAGTAAGAACAATGAGCAGTTCTTC
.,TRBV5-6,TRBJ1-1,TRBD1,CASTETGALNTEAFF,TGTGCCAGCACCGAGACAGGGGCGTTGAACACTGAAGCTTTCTTT
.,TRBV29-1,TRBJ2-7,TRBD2,CSVEYGRAYEQYF,TGCAGCGTTGAATACGGGAGGGCCTACGAGCAGTACTTC
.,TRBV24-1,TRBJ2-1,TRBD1,CATSDSPGAWDRAYNEQFF,TGTGCCACCAGTGATAGCCCTGGGGCCTGGGACAGGGCCTACAATGAGCAGTTCTTC
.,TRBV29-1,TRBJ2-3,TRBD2,CSVEDWGGDTQYF,TGCAGCGTTGAAGATTGGGGGGGGGATACGCAGTATTTT
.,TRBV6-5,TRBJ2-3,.,CASSRGEGRTDTQYF,TGTGCCAGCAGTCGCGGCGAGGGTAGGACAGATACGCAGTATTTT
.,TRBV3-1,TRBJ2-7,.,CASSQGILYEQYF,TGTGCCAGCAGCCAAGGGATCCTTTACGAGCAGTACTTC
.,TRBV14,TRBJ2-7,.,CASSPSTASEQYF,TGTGCCAGCAGCCCAAGCACGGCATCCGAGCAGTACTTC
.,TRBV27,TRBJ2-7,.,CASARGGYEQYF,TGTGCCAGCGCCAGGGGGGGTTACGAGCAGTACTTC
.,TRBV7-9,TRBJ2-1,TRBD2,CASTQRGYTYNEQFF,TGTGCCAGCACCCAGCGGGGATACACCTACAATGAGCAGTTCTTC
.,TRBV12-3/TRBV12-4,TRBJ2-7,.,CASSLLVGYEQYF,TGTGCCAGCAGTTTACTGGTCGGCTACGAGCAGTACTTC
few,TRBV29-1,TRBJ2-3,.,CSVDSGRGTDTQYF,TGCAGCGTTGATTCCGGGAGAGGCACAGATACGCAGTATTTT
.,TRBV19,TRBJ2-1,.,CASSAGAGQHEQFF,TGTGCCAGTAGTGCCGGGGCGGGACAACATGAGCAGTTCTTC
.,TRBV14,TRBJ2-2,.,CAIELTGPNTGELFF,TGTGCCATCGAGCTGACAGGACCGAACACCGGGGAGCTGTTTTTT
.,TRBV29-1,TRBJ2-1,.,CSVEEQFF,TGCAGCGTTGAAGAGCAGTTCTTC
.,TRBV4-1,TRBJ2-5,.,CASSQDRFQETQYF,TGCGCCAGCAGCCAAGATCGGTTTCAAGAGACCCAGTACTTC
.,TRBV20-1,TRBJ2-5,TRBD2,CSARTSGSMYPQETQYF,TGCAGTGCCAGGACTAGCGGGAGCATGTACCCCCAAGAGACCCAGTACTTC
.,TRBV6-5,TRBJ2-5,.,CASSYGRFQETQYF,TGTGCCAGCAGTTACGGCCGGTTCCAAGAGACCCAGTACTTC
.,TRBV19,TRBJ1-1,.,CASSIQLTGSTEAFF,TGTGCCAGTAGTATACAGTTAACAGGGAGCACTGAAGCTTTCTTT
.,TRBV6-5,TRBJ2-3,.,CASSYRARRRDTQYF,TGTGCCAGCAGTTATCGGGCCAGGCGTCGAGATACGCAGTATTTT